This T cell receptor beta chain was retrieved from a study of cytomegalovirus exposure and HLA in healthy donors. Study results and limitations: The CMV antigen specificity of a few CMV-associated chains was confirmed through in vitro analysis. One later analysis, an examination of the 90 to 150 validation repertoires, found that first-cohort TCR clusters tended to co-occur in them.

This clone occurred once. Its antigen is as yet unknown. V was clipped by 11 bases and J by 3 bases; unmatched bases: 6. Germline lookup yields CDR1 MDHEN and CDR2 SYDVKM. CDR3 length: 12 amino acids. The protocol was immunoSEQ multiplex PCR, while the TCRdb copy is restricted to in-frame clones and leaves out a portion. The data hold 130,000 or so clones, with 75% to 90% observed a single time. The sequencing input was PBMCs. The chain recombines TRBV28 with TRBJ2-7, with TRBD2 identical over 8 bases. This sequence originates from a woman aged 18 to 35 in good health and CMV-seropositive. In DNA form, the CDR3 reads TGTGCCTCCGCGGGAGGACGCTACGAGCAGTACTTC. Protein: CASAGGRYEQYF.